Sequencing of this TCR beta chain was carried out in a study of CD8 T cells in Susac syndrome. Random-hexamer reverse transcription was applied to about 0.5 to 1 ug RNA. In TCRdb, the immunoSEQ multiplex PCR reads were re-called with MiXCR into one record per CDR3 protein. The sample shows approximately 90,000 distinct CDR3 sequences, 80% to 95% of them seen only once. Deletions cut 0 bases from V and 7 bases from J, with 7 bases between. Germline V gives CDR1 PRHDT, CDR2 FYEKMQ (reference sequence). The CDR3 contains 12 residues. TEMRA cells were FACS-enriched, and CD8+ and CD4+ T cells were isolated negatively.

The genes are TRBV13 and TRBJ2-7; D remains unclear. The specimen was CD8+ T cells from PBMCs. The receptor comes from a human donor in good health. The CDR3 nucleotides read TGTGCCAGCAGCTTAGGTCGTTCTGAGCAGTACTTC. It encodes CASSLGRSEQYF.